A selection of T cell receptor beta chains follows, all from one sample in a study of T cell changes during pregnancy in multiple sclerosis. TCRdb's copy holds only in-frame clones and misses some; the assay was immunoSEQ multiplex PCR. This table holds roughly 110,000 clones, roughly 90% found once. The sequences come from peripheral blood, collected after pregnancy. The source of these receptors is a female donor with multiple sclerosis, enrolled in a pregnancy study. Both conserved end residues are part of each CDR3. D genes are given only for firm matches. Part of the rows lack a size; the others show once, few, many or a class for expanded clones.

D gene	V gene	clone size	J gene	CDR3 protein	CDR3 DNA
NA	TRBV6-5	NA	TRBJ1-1	CASSYSSPRDTEAFF	TGTGCCAGCAGTTACTCAAGTCCCAGGGACACTGAAGCTTTCTTT
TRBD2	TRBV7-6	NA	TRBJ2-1	CASRRGLARGEQFF	TGTGCCAGCAGGCGCGGACTAGCGCGCGGTGAGCAGTTCTTC
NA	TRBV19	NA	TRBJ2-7	CASSTHTGSYEQYF	TGTGCCAGTAGTACCCACACAGGGTCCTACGAGCAGTACTTC
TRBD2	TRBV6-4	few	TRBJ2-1	CASRATSGDYNEQFF	TGTGCCAGCAGGGCGACTAGCGGGGACTACAATGAGCAGTTCTTC
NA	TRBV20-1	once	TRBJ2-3	CSAISQGTQYF	TGCAGTGCGATCTCCCAGGGTACGCAGTATTTT
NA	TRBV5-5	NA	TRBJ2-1	CASSSGIGRGNNEQFF	TGTGCCAGCAGCTCGGGGATTGGGCGGGGAAACAATGAGCAGTTCTTC
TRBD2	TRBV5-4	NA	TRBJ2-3	CASSLDPGLHRTDTQYF	TGTGCCAGCAGCTTGGATCCGGGACTACACCGCACAGATACGCAGTATTTT
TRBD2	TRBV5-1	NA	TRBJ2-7	CASSFPGSGSGEQYF	TGCGCCAGCAGCTTTCCGGGTAGCGGGAGCGGCGAGCAGTACTTC
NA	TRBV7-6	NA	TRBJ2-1	CASSWEVQAAVEQFF	TGTGCCAGCAGCTGGGAAGTACAGGCTGCCGTTGAGCAGTTCTTC
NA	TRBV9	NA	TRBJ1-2	CASMGQSYGYTF	TGTGCCAGCATGGGGCAGAGCTATGGCTACACCTTC
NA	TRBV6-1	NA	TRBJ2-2	CASSVTGELFF	TGTGCCAGCAGTGTAACCGGGGAGCTGTTTTTT
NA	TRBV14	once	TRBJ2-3	CASSQDLGGPTDTQYF	TGTGCCAGCAGCCAAGATCTGGGCGGGCCCACAGATACGCAGTATTTT
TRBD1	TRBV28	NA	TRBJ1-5	CASSLRPGQGQPQHF	TGTGCCAGCAGTTTACGCCCCGGACAGGGCCAGCCCCAGCATTTT
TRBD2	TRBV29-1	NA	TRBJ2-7	CSAGRLAGDTREQYF	TGCAGCGCCGGGCGACTAGCGGGAGATACGCGGGAGCAGTACTTC
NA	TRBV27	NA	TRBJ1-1	CASSFPGRNTEAFF	TGTGCCAGCAGTTTCCCAGGTCGTAACACTGAAGCTTTCTTT
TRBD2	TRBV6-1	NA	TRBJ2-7	CASSATSGGPTYEQYF	TGTGCCAGCAGTGCTACTAGCGGGGGGCCAACCTACGAGCAGTACTTC
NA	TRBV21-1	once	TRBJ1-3	CASSTHSGNTIYF	TGTGCCAGCAGCACACACTCTGGAAACACCATATATTTT
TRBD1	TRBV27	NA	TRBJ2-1	CASSPGTAYNEQFF	TGTGCCAGCAGCCCCGGGACAGCCTACAATGAGCAGTTCTTC
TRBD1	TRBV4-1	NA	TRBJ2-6	CASSHPNRGSGANVLTF	TGCGCCAGCAGCCACCCGAACAGGGGCTCTGGGGCCAACGTCCTGACTTTC
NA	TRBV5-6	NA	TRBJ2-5	CASSLGGGGQETQYF	TGTGCCAGCAGCCTCGGGGGAGGGGGTCAAGAGACCCAGTACTTC
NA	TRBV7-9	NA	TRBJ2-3	CASSLAGADTQYF	TGTGCCAGCAGCCTCGCAGGGGCAGATACGCAGTATTTT
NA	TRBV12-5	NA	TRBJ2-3	CASGLAGLDTQYF	TGTGCTAGTGGTTTGGCGGGGTTAGATACGCAGTATTTT
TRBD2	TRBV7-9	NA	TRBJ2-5	CASSSLTREEETQYF	TGTGCCAGCAGCTCCCTTACGCGGGAGGAAGAGACCCAGTACTTC
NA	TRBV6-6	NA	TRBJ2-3	CASTWTPGTDTQYF	TGTGCCAGCACCTGGACACCGGGCACAGATACGCAGTATTTT
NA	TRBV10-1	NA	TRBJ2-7	CASSEWAGIYEQYF	TGCGCCAGCAGTGAGTGGGCGGGGATCTACGAGCAGTACTTC
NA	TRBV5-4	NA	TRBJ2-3	CASSFLARNGADTQYF	TGTGCCAGCAGCTTTCTCGCCCGGAACGGGGCAGATACGCAGTATTTT
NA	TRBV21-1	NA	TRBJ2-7	CASSTPCGPKISYEQYF	TGTGCCAGCAGCACCCCTTGTGGGCCCAAGATCTCCTACGAGCAGTACTTC
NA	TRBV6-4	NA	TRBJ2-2	CASSAGTNTGELFF	TGTGCCAGCAGCGCGGGGACGAACACCGGGGAGCTGTTTTTT
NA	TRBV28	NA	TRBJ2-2	CASSGYRVGELFF	TGTGCCAGCAGTGGCTACCGGGTCGGGGAGCTGTTTTTT
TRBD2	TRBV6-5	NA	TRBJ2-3	CASRFRREGRNTQYF	TGTGCCAGCAGGTTTAGGCGGGAGGGAAGAAATACGCAGTATTTT
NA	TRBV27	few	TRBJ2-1	CASTLTYPYNEQFF	TGTGCCAGCACCCTAACCTACCCGTACAATGAGCAGTTCTTC
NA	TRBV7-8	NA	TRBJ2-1	CASSLTVQSQFF	TGTGCCAGCAGCTTAACGGTTCAATCGCAGTTCTTC
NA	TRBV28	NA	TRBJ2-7	CASSSVSEQYF	TGTGCCAGCAGTTCAGTCTCTGAGCAGTACTTC
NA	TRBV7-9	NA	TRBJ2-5	CASSHPGGLETQYF	TGTGCCAGCAGCCACCCCGGGGGGCTAGAGACCCAGTACTTC
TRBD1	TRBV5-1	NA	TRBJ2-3	CASSLVLQGAHTQYF	TGCGCCAGCAGCTTAGTTTTACAGGGGGCGCATACGCAGTATTTT
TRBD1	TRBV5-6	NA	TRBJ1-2	CASSLDRDYGYTF	TGTGCCAGCAGCCTGGACAGGGACTATGGCTACACCTTC
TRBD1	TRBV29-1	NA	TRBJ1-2	CSVEVDRKNGYTF	TGCAGCGTTGAAGTGGACAGGAAGAATGGCTACACCTTC
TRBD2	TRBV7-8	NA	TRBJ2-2	CASSLTPSRAGGPVGELFF	TGTGCCAGCAGCCTTACCCCCTCCCGCGCGGGAGGGCCCGTCGGGGAGCTGTTTTTT
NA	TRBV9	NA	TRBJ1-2	CASSPPRLNYGYTF	TGTGCCAGCAGCCCCCCCAGGTTGAACTATGGCTACACCTTC
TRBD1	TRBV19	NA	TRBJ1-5	CASSPPGQGSDQPQHF	TGTGCCAGTAGTCCTCCGGGACAGGGGTCGGATCAGCCCCAGCATTTT